This record looks at one T cell receptor beta chain sequence and its context. The CDR3 is 18 residues long. This sample is drawn from a study of OX40 agonist ivuxolimab in advanced cancers. The protocol was immunoSEQ multiplex PCR, while the TCRdb copy is restricted to in-frame clones and leaves out a portion. The table lists 60,000 to 85,000 clones, roughly 90% of them singletons. The receptor was derived from an adult with an advanced solid tumor such as melanoma, head and neck, liver or kidney cancer. J is TRBJ2-6 and V is TRBV21-1; the D call TRBD2 from the table was never checked on the DNA. TRBV21-1 is a known pseudogene. Sequencing used CD4+ or CD8+ T cells sorted from blood, obtained in a trial of the OX40 agonist ivuxolimab. The DNA of the CDR3 is TGTGCCAGCGATAGGAGGACTAGCGGGAGGCCGGGGGCCAACGTCCTGACTTTC. Translation gives CASDRRTSGRPGANVLTF.